Listed here is a single TCR beta chain. Its antigen is still unknown. Reverse transcription used about 0.45 to 1 ug RNA and random hexamers. TCRdb ran MiXCR on the immunoSEQ multiplex PCR reads and lists one entry per CDR3 protein. This table has around 79,000 distinct CDR3 sequences, 94% appearing once. The sample originates from a study of CD8 T cells in Susac syndrome. Regarding the study as a whole: The total CD8+ repertoires contained approximately 15 Susac-specific public clones, and the CD8+ TEMRA repertoires contained about 5. Clonal CD8+ expansion in Susac was highest in TEMRA cells and active patients.

Looked up from germline, CDR1 is LNHDA and CDR2 is SQIVND (reference sequence). The ends were cut back, 5 bases at V and 1 base at J, with 13 bases in the middle. This CDR3 spans 15 amino acids. TCR beta from blood CD8+ and CD4+ T cells was sequenced. Patients with Susac syndrome met diagnostic criteria that were recently defined for definite or probable disease. The chain carries TRBV19 and TRBJ2-3; no reliable D call. What was sequenced was CD8+ T cells from PBMCs. This TCR derives from a human donor with Susac syndrome. CDR3 sequence: CASSFYTVGTDTQYF. DNA for the CDR3: TGTGCCAGTAGTTTCTACACGGTGGGCACAGATACGCAGTATTTT.